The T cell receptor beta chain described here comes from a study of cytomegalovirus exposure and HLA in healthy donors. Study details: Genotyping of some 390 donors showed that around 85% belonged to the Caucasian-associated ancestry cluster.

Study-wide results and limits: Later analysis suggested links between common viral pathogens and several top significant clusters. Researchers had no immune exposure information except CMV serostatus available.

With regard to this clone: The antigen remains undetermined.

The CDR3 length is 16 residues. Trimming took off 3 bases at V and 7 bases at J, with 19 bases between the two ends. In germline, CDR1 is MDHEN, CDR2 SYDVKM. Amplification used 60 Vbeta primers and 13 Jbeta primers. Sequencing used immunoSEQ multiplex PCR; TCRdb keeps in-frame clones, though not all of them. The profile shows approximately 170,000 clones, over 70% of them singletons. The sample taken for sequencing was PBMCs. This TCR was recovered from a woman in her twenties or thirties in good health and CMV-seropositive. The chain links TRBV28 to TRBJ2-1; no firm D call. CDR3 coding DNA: TGTGCCAGCAGTTTTCCCGCCCCAGGTTCGGCGAATGAGCAGTTCTTC. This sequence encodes CASSFPAPGSANEQFF.